One and the same sample provided the 27 T cell receptor beta chains below, sequenced in a study of cytomegalovirus exposure and HLA in healthy donors. PCR employed 60 Vbeta and 13 Jbeta primers. Clones were read by immunoSEQ multiplex PCR, and TCRdb kept only the in-frame ones, dropping some. The repertoire holds 160,000 or so clones, with 70% to 85% as singletons. Sequencing was done on a sample of PBMCs. The source of these receptors is a middle-aged woman in good health and CMV-seronegative.

The DNA for the CDR3 is TGTGCCAGCAGTTACGGGCCTAGCGGGGGAGGCAATGAGCAGTTCTTC. Protein sequence: CASSYGPSGGGNEQFF. The V and J genes are TRBV6-5 and TRBJ2-1; TRBD2 matches at 10 bases. Germline-derived CDR1 and CDR2 are MNHEY and SVGAGI. The junction had 7 bases not matched to a gene; V was cut back by 2 bases and J by 6 bases. This CDR3 has 16 residues.

The chain is built from TRBV5-6 and TRBJ1-2; 8 nucleotides match TRBD1. Germline V gene lookup returns CDR1 SGHDT and CDR2 YYEEEE. Trimming removed 4 bases from V and 7 bases from J; junction bases left unmatched: 6. This CDR3 is 13 amino acids long. As DNA, the CDR3 is TGTGCCAGCAGCCTGGGACAGGTTCGTGGCTACACCTTC. It yields the protein CASSLGQVRGYTF.

The chain carries TRBV27 and TRBJ2-7; the match to TRBD2 covers 8 bases. CDR3 size: 18 residues. The V gene's germline CDR1 is MNHEY and CDR2 SMNVEV (reference sequence). J gave up 6 bases and V 3 bases, and 19 bases lay outside the gene matches. In nucleotides, the CDR3 is TGTGCCAGCAGTTTTGTTTACCCTGGGGTTAGCGGGACTTCCGAGCAGTACTTC. Protein sequence: CASSFVYPGVSGTSEQYF.

This clone has a single count. J is TRBJ1-5 and V is TRBV6-1; 7 bases are a match to TRBD1. CDR3 length equals 15 residues. CDR1 and CDR2 (germline): MNHNS, SASEGT. After removal of 6 bases from V and 0 bases from J, the junction contained 5 bases not matched to a gene. This CDR3 reads CASRGQAHSNQPQHF. The DNA for the CDR3 is TGTGCCAGCAGAGGACAGGCCCATAGCAATCAGCCCCAGCATTTT.

Here the CDR3 DNA reads TGTGCCAGCACGGGGGGGCGAAACACAGATACGCAGTATTTT. Protein sequence: CASTGGRNTDTQYF. The chain has TRBV25-1 and TRBJ2-3, with 8 positions matching TRBD2. The CDR3 totals 14 residues. V lost 7 bases and J lost 2; bases outside the gene matches: 5. Germline V gives CDR1 MGHDK, CDR2 SYGVNS.

This rearrangement joins TRBV6-1 to TRBJ1-1; a possible D gene is TRBD1 (5 bases). CDR1 MNHNS and CDR2 SASEGT come from the germline V gene. The CDR3 is 12 amino acids. V shed 5 bases and J shed 11 bases, with 15 bases lying between them. The CDR3 DNA reads TGTGCCAGCAGTCCGACGGGGGTGAGGGCTTTCTTT. It is translated as CASSPTGVRAFF.

V usage is TRBV5-4 and J usage is TRBJ2-3; possible D gene TRBD2, 6 bases. V lost 2 bases and J 4 bases, leaving 14 bases between the germline ends. The germline CDR1 and CDR2 sequences are SGHNT and YYREEE (reference sequence). This CDR3 spans 15 amino acids. The chain's CDR3 is CASSLERALADTQYF. CDR3 DNA sequence: TGTGCCAGCAGCTTAGAGCGGGCATTAGCAGATACGCAGTATTTT.

This chain joins TRBV30 and TRBJ2-6; tentatively, D is TRBD1 (5 bases). V was cut by 3 bases and J by 0 bases, with 9 bases left in between. The CDR3 is 15 residues long. The germline V gene has CDR1 GTSNPN and CDR2 SVGIG (reference sequence). CDR3 sequence (DNA): TGTGCCTGGAGCCTAGGGGTCTCTGGGGCCAACGTCCTGACTTTC. It encodes CAWSLGVSGANVLTF.

The sample holds a few counts of this clone. V is TRBV6-5 and J is TRBJ1-5; D perhaps matches TRBD1 (6 bases). This CDR3 has 16 amino acids. Per the germline V gene, CDR1 is MNHEY and CDR2 is SVGAGI. The V end lost 0 bases, the J end lost 3 bases, and 12 bases lay between the germline ends. CDR3 DNA sequence: TGTGCCAGCAGTTACTCGACGGGGGGCGACAATCAGCCCCAGCATTTT. This codes for CASSYSTGGDNQPQHF.

V usage is TRBV7-9 and J usage is TRBJ2-1; 11 bases line up with TRBD2. The germline gives CDR1 SEHNR, CDR2 FQNEAQ (reference sequence). The CDR3 is 16 amino acids. Trimming took 2 bases from V and 3 from J; bases not matched to a gene: 3. The CDR3 here is CASSLPGLADYNEQFF. As DNA, the CDR3 is TGTGCCAGCAGCTTACCGGGACTAGCGGACTACAATGAGCAGTTCTTC.

The genes are TRBV19 and TRBJ2-1, with a weak D call TRBD1 (5 bases). The length of the CDR3 is 14 residues. Trimming pared 5 bases from V and 10 bases from J, leaving 18 bases between. The germline V gene encodes CDR1 LNHDA and CDR2 SQIVND (reference sequence). In DNA, the CDR3 is TGTGCCAGTAGTTCGACCTCTAGGGGATCGGAGCAGTTCTTC. It yields the protein CASSSTSRGSEQFF.

A single count supports this clone. The V gene is TRBV6-6, the J gene TRBJ2-1; tentatively, D is TRBD1 (6 bases). The CDR3 length is 13 residues. Trimming removed 5 bases from V and 3 bases from J, with 8 bases in between. Germline V gene sequence: CDR1 MNHNY, CDR2 SVGAGI (reference sequence). The CDR3 nucleotides are TGTGCCAGCAGTCGAGGGGGCTACAATGAGCAGTTCTTC. Protein sequence: CASSRGGYNEQFF.

This clone has a single count. This chain uses TRBV5-1 with TRBJ1-3, with TRBD1 identical over 7 bases. CDR1 and CDR2 (germline): SGHRS, YFSETQ. The ends lost 0 bases at V and 4 bases at J; junction bases unmatched: 7. The CDR3 sequence is 16 residues long. The CDR3 protein is CASSLAGQRYGNTIYF. Written as DNA, the CDR3 is TGCGCCAGCAGCTTGGCGGGACAGAGGTACGGAAACACCATATATTTT.

V usage is TRBV7-6 and J usage is TRBJ2-2, with D uncertain. V gave up 1 base and J gave up 4 bases, with 7 bases separating them. The CDR3 is 14 residues long. In germline, CDR1 is SGHVS, CDR2 FNYEAQ. CDR3 sequence reads: CASSLETATGELFF. DNA of the CDR3: TGTGCCAGCAGCTTAGAAACAGCCACCGGGGAGCTGTTTTTT.

DNA of the CDR3: TGTGCCAGCAGTGAGGGACAGGGGCACAATGAGCAGTTCTTC. It specifies CASSEGQGHNEQFF. V gene TRBV6-4 combines with J gene TRBJ2-1; 10 nucleotides agree with TRBD1. The ends lost 3 bases at V and 5 bases at J; junction bases unmatched: 1. Germline V gene data show CDR1 as MRHNA and CDR2 as SNTAGT. The length of the CDR3 is 14 residues.

The genes are TRBV7-2 and TRBJ2-7; 10 nucleotides align to TRBD2. CDR1 is SGHTA, CDR2 FQGNSA, per germline. The ends lost 1 base at V and 7 bases at J; junction bases unmatched: 10. The CDR3 length is 16 residues. CDR3 DNA: TGTGCCAGCAGCTTAGTCGGGCTAGCGGGAGCGGGAGAGCAGTACTTC. Translation gives CASSLVGLAGAGEQYF.

V usage is TRBV15 and J usage is TRBJ2-1; 7 positions match TRBD2. The CDR3 sequence is 16 residues long. V lost 0 bases, J lost 9 bases, and 11 bases stayed unmatched. CDR1 and CDR2 from the germline V gene are LNHNV and YYDKDF (reference sequence). The CDR3 sequence is CATSRDFGGGPGEQFF. The DNA for the CDR3 is TGTGCCACCAGCAGAGATTTTGGGGGAGGGCCGGGTGAGCAGTTCTTC.

The chain has TRBV7-6 and TRBJ1-1; TRBD1 agrees at 8 bases. The CDR3 is 13 residues long. J lost 5 bases, V lost 1 base, and 0 bases had no gene match. Germline V lookup: CDR1 SGHVS, CDR2 FNYEAQ. CDR3 in amino acids: CASSLGTGTEAFF. DNA of the CDR3: TGTGCCAGCAGCTTAGGGACAGGGACTGAAGCTTTCTTT.

The chain couples TRBV28 to TRBJ2-4; 9 positions agree with TRBD2. The length of the CDR3 is 15 residues. Trimming took 4 bases from V and 2 from J; bases not matched to a gene: 3. Germline CDR1 MDHEN, CDR2 SYDVKM. The CDR3 here is CASSWTSDTKNIQYF. The CDR3 nucleotides read TGTGCCAGCAGTTGGACTAGCGATACCAAAAACATTCAGTACTTC. Drawing the rest from reference TRBV28 and TRBJ2-4, the complete variable domain is DVKVTQSSRYLVKRTGEKVFLECVQDMDHENMFWYRQDPGLGLRLIYFSYDVKMKEKGDIPEGYSVSREKKERFSLILESASTNQTSMYLCASSWTSDTKNIQYFGAGTRLSVL.

This clone was recorded a few times. The gene calls are TRBV5-4 and TRBJ2-7; 7 positions match TRBD1. From germline, CDR1 is SGHNT and CDR2 YYREEE (reference sequence). The CDR3 loop spans 15 amino acids. Unmatched junction bases numbered 6, after V lost 0 bases and J lost 3 bases. The CDR3 is CASSLAGGDNYEQYF. Here the CDR3 DNA reads TGTGCCAGCAGCTTGGCAGGGGGAGACAACTACGAGCAGTACTTC.

As to this clone: At one boundary the junction diverges from the germline segment, which might be a read error. The genes are TRBV7-9 and TRBJ1-3; D is ambiguous. Germline V gives CDR1 SEHNR, CDR2 FQNEAQ (reference sequence). The CDR3 is 17 amino acids. The CDR3: CASSLALPFSSGNTVYF. The CDR3, as DNA: TGTGCCAGCAGCTTAGCGCTTCCGTTTAGCTCTGGAAACACCGTATATTTT.

The V and J genes are TRBV5-1 and TRBJ1-2; D remains ambiguous. Looked up from germline, CDR1 is SGHRS and CDR2 is YFSETQ. Between the trimmed V and J ends, which lost 4 bases and 7 bases, there was a span of 17 bases. The CDR3 runs 14 residues. The CDR3, as DNA: TGCGCCAGCAGCCCCTTGGATACTACTTTTGGCTACACCTTC. Protein product: CASSPLDTTFGYTF. The whole variable domain, filled in from reference TRBV5-1 and TRBJ1-2, reads KAGVTQTPRYLIKTRGQQVTLSCSPISGHRSVSWYQQTPGQGLQFLFEYFSETQRNKGNFPGRFSGRQFSNSRSEMNVSTLELGDSALYLCASSPLDTTFGYTFGSGTRLTVV.

J is TRBJ2-7 and V is TRBV6-5; the D gene is possibly TRBD2 (5 bases). Trimming removed 4 bases from V and 6 bases from J, with 13 bases in between. The CDR3 has 13 residues. Germline V gene lookup returns CDR1 MNHEY and CDR2 SVGAGI. CDR3 in amino acids: CASSSQDRGEQYF. The CDR3, as DNA: TGTGCCAGCAGTTCCCAGGACCGGGGCGAGCAGTACTTC.

This clone occurred once. This chain links TRBV5-6 with TRBJ2-2, with TRBD2 matching 13 bases. CDR1 SGHDT and CDR2 YYEEEE come from the germline V gene. CDR3 size: 16 residues. The V segment lost 3 bases and the J segment 7 bases; nucleotides outside the gene matches: 6. DNA for the CDR3: TGTGCCAGCAGCTCAGGACTAGCGGGGGAGTACGGGGAGCTGTTTTTT. It yields the protein CASSSGLAGEYGELFF.

The chain links TRBV11-1 to TRBJ2-1, with 7 bases aligning to TRBD1. Losses at the gene ends were 3 bases for V and 9 bases for J; bases not matched to a gene: 14. Per the germline V gene, CDR1 is SGHAT and CDR2 is FQDESV (reference sequence). There are 16 residues in the CDR3. The CDR3 sequence: CASSFRTGSSGSEQFF. The CDR3 nucleotides are TGTGCCAGCAGCTTCCGGACAGGAAGTAGTGGTAGTGAGCAGTTCTTC.

The chain combines TRBV14 with TRBJ2-7; 11 nucleotides agree with TRBD2. The CDR3 loop spans 14 amino acids. J gave up 3 bases and V 4 bases, and 2 bases lay outside the gene matches. The germline gives CDR1 SGHDN, CDR2 FVKESK. The CDR3 DNA sequence: TGTGCCAGCAGCCTTAGCGGGGGGGGCTACGAGCAGTACTTC. Amino acids: CASSLSGGGYEQYF.

The chain links TRBV6-4 to TRBJ2-2; D perhaps matches TRBD1 (6 bases). The CDR3 totals 14 residues. Germline V gene lookup returns CDR1 MRHNA and CDR2 SNTAGT. V was pared by 2 bases and J by 5 bases, with 9 bases between. CDR3 sequence: CASSDTDRTGELFF. The CDR3 DNA sequence: TGTGCCAGCAGTGACACCGACAGGACCGGGGAGCTGTTTTTT.